One sample yielded the 8 T cell receptor beta chains listed below, sequenced in a study of early T cells in non-severe SARS-CoV-2 infection (dated by TCRdb to 2020 to 2023). The library was built by means of 5' RACE. TCRdb lists the instrument as NextSeq 500. TCRdb itself trimmed the public reads at Q25 with fastp, ran MiXCR and retained productive beta chains. Every distinct CDR3 protein forms one entry, paired with its most common genes and DNA. The sample table lists about 45,000 distinct CDR3 sequences, more than 9% of them with a count of one. Around a fifth of the sample goes to the ten largest clones. Sequencing was done on a sample of whole blood. These receptors all stem from an adult who was a healthcare worker with PCR-confirmed SARS-CoV-2 infection or an uninfected control (not recorded which).

This clonotype was picked up a small number of times. The chain is built from TRBV11-2 and TRBJ2-3, with a tentative D call TRBD1 (5 bases). V was shortened by 0 bases and J by 2 bases, with 15 bases between the two germline ends. Germline values: CDR1 SGHAT, CDR2 FQNNGV. The CDR3 runs 17 residues. The DNA for the CDR3 is TGTGCCAGCAGCTTAGACTCGAGCAGGGCGAACACAGATACGCAGTATTTT. Protein: CASSLDSSRANTDTQYF.

Many counts were recorded for this clonotype. The CDR3 DNA is TGCAGCGTTCCTCCCACGGGACTAGCGGGAGGGCCACCCTACAATGAGCAGTTCTTC. It codes for CSVPPTGLAGGPPYNEQFF. The rearrangement links TRBV29-1 to TRBJ2-1; 16 bases fit TRBD2. Trimming cost V 5 bases and J 2 bases; bases outside gene matches: 12. The CDR3 is made up of 19 amino acids. Per germline, CDR1 SQVTM and CDR2 ANQGSEA.

This clonotype was observed at least ten times. The V call is TRBV11-2, the J call TRBJ1-1; D not certain. The CDR3 is 16 amino acids. V was pared by 1 base and J by 1 base, with 13 bases between. Looked up from germline, CDR1 is SGHAT and CDR2 is FQNNGV. The CDR3 protein is CASSLGRSYANTEAFF. DNA of the CDR3: TGTGCCAGCAGCTTAGGGCGCTCTTATGCGAACACTGAAGCTTTCTTT.

CDR3 sequence: CSARVGSTTDTQYF. CDR3 coding DNA: TGCAGTGCTAGGGTCGGGAGTACGACAGATACGCAGTATTTT. The V call is TRBV20-1, the J call TRBJ2-3, with D perhaps matching TRBD2 (6 bases). The CDR3 contains 14 residues. CDR1 is DFQATT and CDR2 is SNEGSKA in the germline V gene (reference sequence). V was pared by 3 bases and J by 3 bases, with 13 bases between.

This clonotype was seen ten or more times. The chain couples TRBV10-3 to TRBJ2-3; D gene unclear. With 8 bases removed from V and 7 bases from J, the gap between germline ends came to 19 bases. CDR3 length: 14 amino acids. Germline loops: CDR1 ENHRY, CDR2 SYGVKD. CDR3 protein: CAIGPTPSGYTQYF. The DNA for the CDR3 is TGTGCCATCGGCCCTACACCCAGTGGGTATACGCAGTATTTT.

This clonotype appeared a few times. V and J are TRBV29-1 and TRBJ2-6; the D gene is possibly TRBD2 (5 bases). V lost 4 bases, J lost 2 bases, and 6 bases lay in between. The CDR3 is made up of 13 amino acids. Germline CDR1 SQVTM, CDR2 ANQGSEA. The CDR3 reads CSVAGTGANVLTF. The DNA of the CDR3 is TGCAGCGTTGCCGGGACTGGGGCCAACGTCCTGACTTTC.

This clonotype appeared a few times. This rearrangement joins TRBV9 to TRBJ2-3, with D possibly matching TRBD2 (5 bases). Germline loops: CDR1 SGDLS, CDR2 YYNGEE. Trimming removed 3 bases at V and 7 bases at J, with 6 bases between. This CDR3 region has 11 residues. CDR3 sequence reads: CASSAGNTQYF. The CDR3 nucleotides read TGTGCCAGCAGCGCCGGGAATACGCAGTATTTT.

This clonotype was recorded at least ten times. This sequence joins TRBV10-3 and TRBJ2-3; TRBD2 is a possible D gene (5 bases). The V gene lost 7 bases and the J gene lost 5 bases, with 19 bases spanning the gap. The germline V gene encodes CDR1 ENHRY and CDR2 SYGVKD. This CDR3 has 15 residues. CDR3 nucleotide sequence: TGTGCCATCAATCACGAGAGGGCCGCTGGAGATACGCAGTATTTT. Translating it yields CAINHERAAGDTQYF.